A single sample is the source of the 27 T cell receptor beta chains below, sequenced in a study of CD8 T cells in Susac syndrome. RNA in amounts of roughly 0.5 to 1 ug was reverse transcribed with random hexamers. MiXCR, applied by TCRdb to the immunoSEQ multiplex PCR reads, yields one record per CDR3 protein. The table includes some 300,000 distinct CDR3 sequences, about nine tenths detected once. The sample was CD8+ T cells from PBMCs. The receptors derive from a human donor with multiple sclerosis.

The sample holds one count of this clonotype. The rearrangement links TRBV12-3 or TRBV12-4 to TRBJ2-1; the match to TRBD1 covers 9 bases. CDR3 length: 13 amino acids. The junction had 4 bases not matched to a gene; V was cut back by 6 bases and J by 7 bases. CDR3 sequence reads: CASRRDRVNEQFF. The CDR3 region has the DNA TGTGCCAGCAGAAGGGACAGGGTAAATGAGCAGTTCTTC.

This chain uses TRBV15 with TRBJ2-5, with 10 positions matching TRBD2. The CDR3 extends over 16 amino acids. With V trimmed by 5 bases and J by 4 bases, 10 bases remained unmatched. Germline V gene sequence: CDR1 LNHNV, CDR2 YYDKDF (reference sequence). The CDR3: CATSSKLRTSGETQYF. The CDR3, as DNA: TGTGCCACCAGCTCCAAGCTTCGGACTAGCGGAGAGACCCAGTACTTC.

This chain uses TRBV12-5 with TRBJ1-2; maybe TRBD1 (5 bases). The V gene's germline CDR1 is LGHNT and CDR2 FRNRAP. With 4 bases removed from V and 1 base from J, the gap between germline ends came to 7 bases. The CDR3 extends over 13 amino acids. As DNA, the CDR3 is TGTGCTAGTGGTTGGGGGGTTAACTATGGCTACACCTTC. It encodes CASGWGVNYGYTF.

V is TRBV10-3 and J is TRBJ2-7; TRBD1 matches at 12 bases. Trimming cost V 2 bases and J 5 bases; bases outside gene matches: 7. CDR3 length: 16 amino acids. Germline V gives CDR1 ENHRY, CDR2 SYGVKD. CDR3 sequence (DNA): TGTGCCATCAGTGAGATTCGGGGACAGGGGGCCAACGAGCAGTACTTC. The encoded protein is CAISEIRGQGANEQYF.

The chain employs TRBV7-9 and TRBJ2-5; D remains unclear. This CDR3 has 13 amino acids. The germline V and J ends were trimmed by 5 bases and 1 base, with 8 bases remaining between them. Germline-derived CDR1 and CDR2 are SEHNR and FQNEAQ (reference sequence). The CDR3 nucleotides are TGTGCCAGCAGCCCCAATGTCCAAGAGACCCAGTACTTC. Protein sequence: CASSPNVQETQYF.

This chain joins TRBV7-9 and TRBJ2-7; D unclear. The CDR3 is 13 amino acids. V dropped 5 bases and J dropped 2 bases, with 10 bases sitting between them. CDR1 is SEHNR and CDR2 is FQNEAQ in the germline V gene (reference sequence). CDR3 in DNA: TGTGCCAGCAGCCCAGAGTACACCTACGAGCAGTACTTC. It encodes CASSPEYTYEQYF.

The CDR3 bases are TGTGCCAGCAGCTCGACGGGCGGGAGGCCCTACGAGCAGTACTTC. Residues: CASSSTGGRPYEQYF. This chain joins TRBV7-9 and TRBJ2-7; 8 nucleotides match TRBD2. Germline CDR1 is SEHNR and CDR2 is FQNEAQ (reference sequence). The V gene end was trimmed by 4 bases and the J gene end by 2 bases; junction bases not matched to a gene: 7. This CDR3 contains 15 residues.

V is TRBV7-9 and J is TRBJ1-4; D call uncertain. The CDR3 consists of 12 residues. V lost 5 bases and J lost 3, with 4 bases in between. The germline V gene encodes CDR1 SEHNR and CDR2 FQNEAQ (reference sequence). CDR3 bases: TGTGCCAGCAGCGGGGCTAATGAAAAACTGTTTTTT. It is translated as CASSGANEKLFF.

This chain joins TRBV28 and TRBJ2-5; D unresolved. V dropped 2 bases and J dropped 0 bases, with 7 bases sitting between them. The CDR3 has 14 amino acids. CDR1 is MDHEN, CDR2 SYDVKM, per germline. The CDR3 protein is CASSLGVYQETQYF. CDR3 coding DNA: TGTGCCAGCAGTTTAGGAGTGTACCAAGAGACCCAGTACTTC.

CDR3 DNA: TGTGCCGGAGGACAGCCCAATCAGCCCCAGCATTTT. Its translation: CAGGQPNQPQHF. The V and J genes are TRBV19 and TRBJ1-5; possibly TRBD1 for D (6 bases). Per the germline V gene, CDR1 is LNHDA and CDR2 is SQIVND (reference sequence). The CDR3 has 12 amino acids. Trimming cost V 11 bases and J 3 bases, with 11 bases left between them.

The rearrangement joins TRBV4-3 to TRBJ2-7; D remains unclear. The CDR3 has 15 amino acids. Germline loops: CDR1 LGHNA, CDR2 YSLEER. Trimming pared 2 bases from V and 0 bases from J, leaving 11 bases between. The CDR3 loop reads CASSQNPFSSYEQYF. As DNA, the CDR3 is TGCGCCAGCAGCCAAAACCCCTTCAGCTCCTACGAGCAGTACTTC.

This clonotype was recorded only once. The V call is TRBV12-3 or TRBV12-4, the J call TRBJ2-3, with D uncertain. The CDR3 spans 14 residues. The V end lost 3 bases, the J end lost 0 bases, and 7 bases lay between the germline ends. The DNA of the CDR3 is TGTGCCAGCAGTTTTTCATATAGCACAGATACGCAGTATTTT. Amino acid sequence: CASSFSYSTDTQYF.

This clonotype was seen only a few times. The rearrangement uses TRBV15 and TRBJ2-1; 13 bases agree with TRBD2. The CDR3 has 16 residues. Germline loops: CDR1 LNHNV, CDR2 YYDKDF (reference sequence). Trimming took 4 bases from V and 7 from J; bases not matched to a gene: 7. In DNA, the CDR3 is TGTGCCACCAGCACCGGACTAGCGGGAGTTCGGAATGAGCAGTTCTTC. This encodes CATSTGLAGVRNEQFF.

The V call is TRBV6-1, the J call TRBJ2-7, with TRBD1 matching over 7 bases. The CDR3 runs to 12 residues. J lost 5 bases, V lost 7 bases, and 5 bases had no gene match. The germline V gene has CDR1 MNHNS and CDR2 SASEGT. CDR3 sequence (DNA): TGTGCCAGCATCGGGACAGCACACGAGCAGTACTTC. Protein product: CASIGTAHEQYF.

This clonotype was counted once. In DNA, the CDR3 is TGTGCCAGCAGCCCGACTAGCGGGACCAACACCGGGGAGCTGTTTTTT. The encoded protein is CASSPTSGTNTGELFF. This chain connects TRBV9 to TRBJ2-2; 11 bases align to TRBD2. Losses at the gene ends were 4 bases for V and 2 bases for J; bases not matched to a gene: 4. The germline gives CDR1 SGDLS, CDR2 YYNGEE. This CDR3 spans 16 amino acids. The full variable domain, completed using reference TRBV9 and TRBJ2-2, is DSGVTQTPKHLITATGQRVTLRCSPRSGDLSVYWYQQSLDQGLQFLIQYYNGEERAKGNILERFSAQQFPDLHSELNLSSLELGDSALYFCASSPTSGTNTGELFFGEGSRLTVL.

The chain couples TRBV29-1 to TRBJ2-3; 13 bases agree with TRBD2. Germline CDR1 reads SQVTM; CDR2 reads ANQGSEA. V was pared by 1 base and J by 3 bases, with 4 bases of the junction left unmatched. This CDR3 contains 16 residues. CDR3 nucleotide sequence: TGCAGCGTTGAAGGCACTAGCGGGGGGGGGACAGATACGCAGTATTTT. Translating gives CSVEGTSGGGTDTQYF.

The rearrangement links TRBV4-1 to TRBJ1-1; TRBD1 might be the D (6 bases). This CDR3 is built from 16 residues. V lost 3 bases and J 2 bases, leaving 16 bases between the germline ends. Germline-derived CDR1 and CDR2 are MGHRA and YSYEKL. The CDR3 sequence: CASSQPPTGHNTEAFF. For the CDR3, the DNA is TGCGCCAGCAGCCAGCCCCCGACAGGCCATAACACTGAAGCTTTCTTT.

V gene TRBV6-5 combines with J gene TRBJ2-7, with D possibly being TRBD2 (5 bases). The length of the CDR3 is 11 residues. Looked up from germline, CDR1 is MNHEY and CDR2 is SVGAGI. V was clipped by 2 bases and J by 8 bases, with 7 bases between them. The CDR3 coding sequence is TGTGCCAGCAGTTACGAGGGAAAGCAGTACTTC. Translating it yields CASSYEGKQYF.

V usage is TRBV6-1 and J usage is TRBJ2-3, with 9 bases that match TRBD2. In germline, CDR1 is MNHNS, CDR2 SASEGT. The CDR3 runs 18 residues. J lost 2 bases, V lost 6 bases, and 15 bases had no gene match. CDR3 in amino acids: CASSAERLAGYHTDTQYF. CDR3 DNA sequence: TGTGCCAGCAGCGCGGAGAGGCTAGCGGGATACCACACAGATACGCAGTATTTT.

The J gene is TRBJ1-4, the V gene TRBV28; perhaps TRBD1 as D (6 bases). With 4 bases removed from V and 4 bases from J, the gap between germline ends came to 13 bases. Germline V lookup: CDR1 MDHEN, CDR2 SYDVKM. CDR3 size: 15 residues. The CDR3 protein is CASSSGDNRNEKLFF. The CDR3 bases are TGTGCCAGCAGTTCAGGGGATAACCGTAATGAAAAACTGTTTTTT.

The chain has TRBV7-3 and TRBJ1-2; 7 bases align to TRBD1. The CDR3 consists of 16 residues. Germline V gene lookup returns CDR1 SGHTA and CDR2 FQGTGA. The J segment lost 4 bases and the V segment lost 6 bases, leaving 14 bases of the junction unmatched. In nucleotides, the CDR3 is TGTGCCAGCAGGGTCGTAACCGGGACAGAAGGCTATGGCTACACCTTC. Amino acid sequence: CASRVVTGTEGYGYTF. Looking up the rest from reference TRBV7-3 and TRBJ1-2 gives the full variable domain: GAGVSQTPSNKVTEKGKYVELRCDPISGHTALYWYRQSLGQGPEFLIYFQGTGAADDSGLPNDRFFAVRPEGSVSTLKIQRTERGDSAVYLCASRVVTGTEGYGYTFGSGTRLTVV.

This clonotype was counted only a few times. The chain joins TRBV5-1 to TRBJ1-1; unclear D gene. This CDR3 contains 13 residues. The V gene lost 2 bases and the J gene lost 6 bases, with 11 bases spanning the gap. CDR1 and CDR2 from the germline V gene are SGHRS and YFSETQ. CDR3 DNA sequence: TGCGCCAGCAGCTTAGGAGGGATCGCTGAAGCTTTCTTT. It encodes CASSLGGIAEAFF.

This clonotype was picked up a small number of times. The genes are TRBV4-2 and TRBJ2-7, with 9 bases aligning to TRBD1. The germline CDR1 and CDR2 sequences are LGHNA and YNFKEQ. V gave up 1 base and J gave up 2 bases; unmatched junction bases: 6. The CDR3 is made up of 16 amino acids. This CDR3 reads CASSQGDRESAYEQYF. The DNA for the CDR3 is TGTGCCAGCAGCCAAGGGGACAGGGAATCCGCCTACGAGCAGTACTTC.

The rearrangement joins TRBV6-2 or TRBV6-3 to TRBJ2-1; D tentatively fits TRBD1 or TRBD2 (5 bases each). The CDR3 totals 15 residues. The germline V and J ends were trimmed by 0 bases and 7 bases, with 13 bases remaining between them. Germline V gene data show CDR1 as MNHEY and CDR2 as SVGEGT. This CDR3 is CASSYSMGVRNEQFF. The DNA of the CDR3 is TGTGCCAGCAGTTACTCTATGGGGGTGAGGAATGAGCAGTTCTTC.

The chain employs TRBV6-2 or TRBV6-3 and TRBJ2-7; D call uncertain. Between the trimmed V and J ends, which lost 6 bases and 6 bases, there was a span of 15 bases. This CDR3 comprises 13 residues. From germline, CDR1 is MNHEY and CDR2 SVGEGT. Here the CDR3 reads CASSRDLWVEQYF. In DNA, the CDR3 is TGTGCCAGCAGCCGAGATCTGTGGGTCGAGCAGTACTTC.

The chain has TRBV9 and TRBJ2-1, with 7 bases that match TRBD2. This CDR3 has 14 residues. The J segment lost 7 bases and the V segment lost 4 bases, leaving 8 bases of the junction unmatched. The germline CDR1 and CDR2 sequences are SGDLS and YYNGEE. Here the CDR3 DNA reads TGTGCCAGCAGCCCCCAACGGGGGGTGAATGAGCAGTTCTTC. Translated: CASSPQRGVNEQFF.

This clonotype was found a few times. The CDR3 protein is CASSQDGGYEQFF. Written as DNA, the CDR3 is TGCGCCAGCAGCCAAGATGGAGGGTATGAGCAGTTCTTC. This rearrangement joins TRBV4-3 to TRBJ2-1; a possible D gene is TRBD2 (6 bases). V was clipped by 0 bases and J by 8 bases, with 8 bases between them. The CDR3 length is 13 residues. The germline V gene has CDR1 LGHNA and CDR2 YSLEER.